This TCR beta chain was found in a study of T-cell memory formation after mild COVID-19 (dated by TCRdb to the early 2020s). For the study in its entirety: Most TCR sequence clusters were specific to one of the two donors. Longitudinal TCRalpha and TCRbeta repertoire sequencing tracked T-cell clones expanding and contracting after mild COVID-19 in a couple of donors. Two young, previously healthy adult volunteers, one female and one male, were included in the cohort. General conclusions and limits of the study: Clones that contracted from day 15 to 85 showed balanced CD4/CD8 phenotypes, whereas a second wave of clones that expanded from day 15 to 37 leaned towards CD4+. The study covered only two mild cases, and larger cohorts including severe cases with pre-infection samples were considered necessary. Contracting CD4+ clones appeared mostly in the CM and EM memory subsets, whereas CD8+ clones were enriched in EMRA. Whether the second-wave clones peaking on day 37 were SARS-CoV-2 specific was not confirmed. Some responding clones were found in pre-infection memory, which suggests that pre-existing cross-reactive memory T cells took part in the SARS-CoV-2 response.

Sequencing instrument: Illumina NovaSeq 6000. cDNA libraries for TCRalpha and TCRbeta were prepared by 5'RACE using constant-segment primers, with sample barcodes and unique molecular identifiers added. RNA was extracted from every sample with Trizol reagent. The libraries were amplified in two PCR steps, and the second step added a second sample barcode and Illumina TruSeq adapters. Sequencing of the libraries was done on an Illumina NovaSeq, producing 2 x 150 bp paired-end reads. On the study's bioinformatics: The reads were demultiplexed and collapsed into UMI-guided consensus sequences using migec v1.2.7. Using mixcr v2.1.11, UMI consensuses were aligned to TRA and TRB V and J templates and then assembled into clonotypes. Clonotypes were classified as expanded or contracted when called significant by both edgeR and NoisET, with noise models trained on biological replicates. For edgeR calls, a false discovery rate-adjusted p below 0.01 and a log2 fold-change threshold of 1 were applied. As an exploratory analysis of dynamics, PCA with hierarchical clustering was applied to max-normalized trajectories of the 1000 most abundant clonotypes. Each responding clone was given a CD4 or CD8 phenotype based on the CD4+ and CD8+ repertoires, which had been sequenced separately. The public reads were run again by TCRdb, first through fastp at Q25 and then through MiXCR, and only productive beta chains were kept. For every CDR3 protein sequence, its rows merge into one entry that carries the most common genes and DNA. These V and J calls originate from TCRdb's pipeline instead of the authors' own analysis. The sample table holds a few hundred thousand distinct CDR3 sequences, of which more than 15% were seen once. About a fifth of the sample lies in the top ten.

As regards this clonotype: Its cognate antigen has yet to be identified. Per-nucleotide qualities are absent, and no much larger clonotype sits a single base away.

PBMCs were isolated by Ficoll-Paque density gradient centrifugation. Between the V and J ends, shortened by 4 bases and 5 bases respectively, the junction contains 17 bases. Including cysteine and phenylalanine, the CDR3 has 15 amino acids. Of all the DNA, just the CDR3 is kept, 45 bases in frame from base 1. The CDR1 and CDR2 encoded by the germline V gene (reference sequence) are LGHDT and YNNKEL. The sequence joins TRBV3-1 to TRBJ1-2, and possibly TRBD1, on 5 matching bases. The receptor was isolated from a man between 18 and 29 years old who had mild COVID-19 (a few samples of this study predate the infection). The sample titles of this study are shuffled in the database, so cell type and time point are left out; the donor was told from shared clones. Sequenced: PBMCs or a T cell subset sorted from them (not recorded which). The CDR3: CASSPSGTRNYGYTF. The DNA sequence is TGTGCCAGCAGCCCATCAGGGACGAGGAATTATGGCTACACCTTC. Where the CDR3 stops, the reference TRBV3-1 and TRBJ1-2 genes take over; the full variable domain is DTAVSQTPKYLVTQMGNDKSIKCEQNLGHDTMYWYKQDSKKFLKIMFSYNNKELIINETVPNRFSPKSPDKAHLNLHINSLELGDSAVYFCASSPSGTRNYGYTFGSGTRLTVV.